What follows is one T cell receptor beta chain and its context. Antigen specificity is unknown. This sample was included in a study of T cell responses to AZD1222 COVID-19 vaccine. Study results and limitations: Nearly half of the spike-specific TCRs reportedly recognize variant regions that carry no mutations.

TCRdb's copy holds only in-frame clones and misses some; the assay was immunoSEQ multiplex PCR. The repertoire consists of roughly 150,000 clones, with around four fifths occurring once and the leading ten covering about 4%. This clonotype was obtained from an adult in good health. The source material was peripheral blood, sampled on day 0 of AZD1222 vaccination.

CDR3 amino acids: CASSVGGTTISGDTEAFF. CDR3 DNA: TGTGCCAGCAGCGTAGGCGGGACAACGATCTCAGGGGACACTGAAGCTTTCTTT. This chain uses TRBV9 with TRBJ1-1, with a weak D call TRBD1 (6 bases). Trimming took 0 bases from V and 3 from J, leaving 21 bases between them. Germline V gene lookup returns CDR1 SGDLS and CDR2 YYNGEE. This CDR3 has 18 amino acids.